Listed here is a single TCR beta chain. Its antigen remains unidentified. V shed 4 bases, J shed 3 bases, and the junction held 5 bases outside the gene matches. The germline V gene encodes CDR1 SGHKS and CDR2 YYEKEE (reference sequence). The length of the CDR3 is 14 residues. The method was immunoSEQ multiplex PCR; TCRdb's version includes in-frame clones alone and lacks a portion of them. Of fewer than 200,000 clones in the sample, about nine tenths were seen once. This sample is drawn from a study of T cell responses to AZD1222 COVID-19 vaccine. Study-wide results and limits: Nearly half of spike-specific TCRs reportedly go after variant regions that carry no mutations. Recipients of two AZD1222 doses showed rising Spike-specific TCR breadth and depth. CD4 TCRs linked to vaccination spanned spike, dominating at 160-218 and 743-854.

The gene calls are TRBV5-5 and TRBJ1-1; 8 bases match TRBD1. The TCR originated in an adult in good health. Sequences were derived from peripheral blood, sampled on day 0 of AZD1222 vaccination. The CDR3 reads CASSRGQGDTEAFF. The CDR3 DNA follows: TGTGCCAGCAGCCGAGGACAGGGAGACACTGAAGCTTTCTTT.